The rows below give T cell receptor beta chains drawn from one sample of a study of Graves' ophthalmopathy and Graves' hyperthyroidism. TCRdb reprocessed the multiplex PCR reads with MiXCR, giving one entry per CDR3 protein. Among about 740,000 distinct CDR3 sequences, 40% were seen once, and the ten largest hold 44%. The specimen sequenced was peripheral blood. The receptors were gathered from an adult man with Graves' ophthalmopathy. Each CDR3 is given with its conserved first and last residue. The D gene is left open where the match is weak. Some rows mark clone size as missing; the rest say once, few, many or name a class of expanded clone.

TRBJ2-6 - - 14 TRBV15 CATNLGGGANVLTF TGTGCCACCAACCTAGGGGGTGGGGCCAACGTCCTGACTTTC
TRBJ1-2 few - 14 TRBV7-9 CASSLALSDPYYTF TGTGCCAGCAGCTTAGCGCTAAGCGACCCATACTACACCTTC
TRBJ2-7 many - 14 TRBV7-7 CASSLSHGVGEQYF TGTGCCAGCAGCTTAAGCCACGGGGTCGGCGAGCAGTACTTC
TRBJ2-3 - - 10 TRBV29-1 CSVVGDTQYF TGCAGCGTTGTGGGAGATACGCAGTATTTT
TRBJ2-5 many - 13 TRBV2 CASSEIQPATQYF TGTGCCAGCAGTGAGATACAACCGGCGACCCAGTACTTC
TRBJ2-5 - TRBD1 14 TRBV7-9 CASSLVGQGRTQYF TGTGCCAGCAGCTTAGTGGGACAGGGTCGGACCCAGTACTTC
TRBJ1-5 - TRBD1 15 TRBV9 CASSVIGTGDQPQHF TGTGCCAGCAGCGTCATCGGGACAGGGGATCAGCCCCAGCATTTT
TRBJ1-5 - TRBD1 16 TRBV24-1 CASSQTTGETNQPQHF TGTGCCAGCAGCCAAACCACAGGGGAGACCAATCAGCCCCAGCATTTT
TRBJ1-5 few - 15 TRBV20-1 CSAGTDLQSNQPQHF TGCAGTGCTGGAACCGACTTGCAGAGCAATCAGCCCCAGCATTTT
TRBJ2-7 - TRBD1 14 TRBV20-1 CSASIQGVEREQHF TGCAGTGCTAGCATCCAGGGGGTGGAACGCGAGCAGCACTTC
TRBJ2-2 - TRBD2 17 TRBV20-1 CSARSAGLAGDTGELFF TGCAGTGCTAGATCAGCAGGTTTGGCGGGGGACACCGGGGAGCTGTTTTTT
TRBJ2-5 many TRBD1 15 TRBV25-1 CASSFPQGAGETQYF TGTGCCAGCAGTTTCCCGCAGGGGGCCGGAGAGACCCAGTACTTC
TRBJ2-5 - TRBD2 16 TRBV7-2 CASSLRLAGGIETQYF TGTGCCAGCAGCTTAAGACTAGCGGGGGGTATTGAGACCCAGTACTTC
TRBJ2-3 - - 13 TRBV10-2 CATKLESTDTQYF TGCGCCACCAAACTAGAGAGCACAGATACGCAGTATTTT
TRBJ1-2 many - 13 TRBV2 CASSERTGYGYTF TGTGCCAGCAGTGAAAGAACAGGCTATGGCTACACCTTC
TRBJ1-6 - - 14 TRBV9 CASSETASNSPLHF TGTGCCAGCAGCGAGACAGCAAGTAATTCACCCCTCCACTTT
TRBJ2-7 - TRBD2 16 TRBV25-1 CASSHRAGGVSYEQYF TGCGCCAGCAGCCATCGAGCGGGGGGCGTTTCCTACGAGCAGTACTTC
TRBJ1-2 - TRBD1 11 TRBV10-3 CAISEGTGNTF TGTGCCATCAGTGAGGGGACAGGGAACACCTTC
TRBJ2-7 few - 14 TRBV20-1 CSARELQGTYEQYF TGCAGTGCTAGAGAGCTGCAGGGAACCTACGAGCAGTACTTC
TRBJ1-5 - - 13 TRBV6-1 CASTGQINQPQHF TGTGCCAGCACCGGACAGATTAATCAGCCCCAGCATTTT
TRBJ2-7 - - 14 TRBV2 CASSVGDMLHEQYF TGTGCCAGCAGCGTTGGGGACATGCTCCACGAGCAGTACTTC
TRBJ2-3 - TRBD2 14 TRBV7-3 CASSFGGSTDTQYF TGTGCCAGCAGCTTCGGGGGGAGCACAGATACGCAGTATTTT
TRBJ1-6 - - 14 TRBV15 CATRTPQGGSPLHF TGTGCCACCAGGACTCCCCAAGGAGGTTCACCCCTCCACTTT
TRBJ1-2 - - 13 TRBV7-9 CASSLLGRGGYTF TGTGCCAGCAGCTTACTGGGGCGCGGTGGCTACACCTTC
TRBJ2-2 - TRBD2 17 TRBV5-1 CASSGQMGLENTGELFF TGCGCCAGCAGCGGACAGATGGGACTAGAGAACACCGGGGAGCTGTTTTTT
TRBJ2-6 - TRBD2 20 TRBV9 CASRGTSGGETFSGANVLTF TGTGCCAGCAGGGGGACTAGCGGGGGGGAGACCTTCTCTGGGGCCAACGTCCTGACTTTC
TRBJ1-2 few TRBD1 13 TRBV10-3 CASSRTGRRGYTF TGTGCCAGCAGCCGGACAGGCCGTCGAGGCTACACCTTC
TRBJ1-1 many - 14 TRBV7-8 CASSTTLGRTEAFF TGTGCCAGCAGCACCACTTTAGGGCGCACTGAAGCTTTCTTT
TRBJ2-5 - - 14 TRBV7-9 CASSLGGIQEPQYF TGTGCCAGCAGCTTAGGCGGGATACAAGAGCCCCAGTACTTC
TRBJ1-2 many - 13 TRBV10-3 CASGGSRDYGYTF TGTGCCTCCGGGGGCTCAAGGGACTATGGCTACACCTTC
TRBJ1-6 - - 13 TRBV20-1 CSVPGSHNSPLHF TGCAGTGTCCCCGGGAGCCATAATTCACCCCTCCACTTT
TRBJ2-7 few - 13 TRBV7-9 CASSLIQGNEQYF TGTGCCAGCAGCTTAATCCAGGGGAACGAGCAGTACTTC
TRBJ2-7 - TRBD2 15 TRBV4-1 CASSQDRAGGYEQYF TGCGCCAGCAGCCAAGACCGAGCGGGGGGTTACGAGCAGTACTTC
TRBJ1-4 - TRBD1 14 TRBV14 CASSQGQGGRKLLF TGTGCCAGCAGCCAGGGACAGGGGGGACGGAAACTGCTTTTT
TRBJ1-2 many - 12 TRBV29-1 CSVESLPYGYTF TGCAGCGTTGAATCGTTACCCTATGGCTACACCTTC
TRBJ1-5 many TRBD1 14 TRBV24-1 CATSEGQTNQPQHF TGTGCCACCAGCGAGGGACAGACAAATCAGCCCCAGCATTTT
TRBJ2-7 many - 13 TRBV2 CASTGQNTYEQYF TGTGCCAGCACAGGACAGAATACCTACGAGCAGTACTTC
TRBJ1-5 few TRBD1 14 TRBV19 CASSFDREPQPQHF TGTGCCAGTAGTTTCGACAGGGAACCTCAGCCCCAGCATTTT
TRBJ2-5 - - 13 TRBV2 CASSVEGEKTQYF TGTGCCAGCAGCGTAGAGGGTGAAAAGACCCAGTACTTC
TRBJ1-6 many - 13 TRBV2 CASRLGRESPLHF TGTGCCAGCAGGCTGGGACGTGAGTCACCCCTCCACTTT
TRBJ1-6 - - 13 TRBV29-1 CSVGPPEGSPLHF TGCAGCGTTGGCCCACCTGAGGGTTCACCCCTCCACTTT
TRBJ1-2 few TRBD1 16 TRBV10-3 CAISHIPGQGPGGYTF TGTGCCATCAGTCACATCCCGGGACAGGGGCCGGGTGGCTACACCTTC
TRBJ2-7 few - 12 TRBV20-1 CSARTVDYEQYF TGCAGTGCCCGGACAGTGGACTACGAGCAGTACTTC
TRBJ2-6 - TRBD2 19 TRBV7-2 CASSQRTSGIASGANVLTF TGTGCCAGCAGCCAAAGGACTAGCGGGATTGCCTCTGGGGCCAACGTCCTGACTTTC
TRBJ1-2 many TRBD1 14 TRBV15 CATSPPGTADGYTF TGTGCCACCAGCCCCCCTGGGACAGCTGATGGCTACACCTTC
TRBJ1-1 - TRBD1 14 TRBV5-1 CASSWDRANTEAFF TGCGCCAGCAGCTGGGACAGGGCGAACACTGAAGCTTTCTTT
TRBJ1-5 - TRBD1 15 TRBV25-1 CASSASDRVGQPQHF TGTGCCAGCAGTGCTAGCGACAGGGTAGGTCAGCCCCAGCATTTT
TRBJ1-1 - TRBD1 13 TRBV10-3 CASSFRQGAGAFF TGTGCCAGCAGTTTTCGACAGGGGGCAGGGGCTTTCTTT
TRBJ2-7 few - 16 TRBV7-2 CASSLGSAGHSYEQYF TGTGCCAGCAGCTTAGGGTCCGCGGGACACTCCTACGAGCAGTACTTC
TRBJ1-2 - TRBD1 14 TRBV19 CASSTLTGDYGYTF TGTGCCAGTAGTACTCTGACAGGGGACTATGGCTACACCTTC
TRBJ2-3 - - 12 TRBV5-6 CASSVQGDTQYF TGTGCCAGCAGCGTGCAGGGCGATACGCAGTATTTT
TRBJ1-2 - - 14 TRBV29-1 CSVEPDTDNYGYTF TGCAGCGTCGAGCCGGACACAGATAACTATGGCTACACCTTC
TRBJ1-1 - - 15 TRBV20-1 CSALSPARVQTEAFF TGCAGTGCCCTATCCCCCGCAAGGGTGCAAACTGAAGCTTTCTTT
TRBJ2-7 - TRBD2 20 TRBV15 CATSRDHSGVFSKLSDEQYF TGTGCCACCAGCAGAGATCATAGCGGGGTTTTCTCGAAATTGTCAGACGAGCAGTACTTC
TRBJ2-5 - - 14 TRBV15 CASSSEGLGETQYF TGTGCCTCCAGCAGTGAGGGTCTAGGGGAGACCCAGTACTTC
TRBJ2-7 - - 16 TRBV4-1 CASSPTRVGGTYEQYF TGCGCCAGCAGCCCCACCAGGGTCGGTGGAACCTACGAGCAGTACTTC
TRBJ1-2 - - 16 TRBV25-1 CASSLVHSRGNYGYTF TGTGCCAGCAGTTTGGTTCATTCCCGGGGTAACTATGGCTACACCTTC
TRBJ2-7 - TRBD1 14 TRBV7-4 CASSLSGQHNEQYF TGTGCCAGCAGCTTATCGGGACAGCACAATGAGCAGTACTTC
TRBJ2-7 many TRBD1 13 TRBV2 CASSSQGSYEQYF TGTGCCAGCAGCTCACAGGGGTCGTACGAGCAGTACTTC